This T cell receptor (beta chain) was observed in a study of blood T cell repertoires in COVID-19. Study in general: Researchers got acute and convalescent COVID-19 samples from the United States, Italy and Spain.

Using immunoSEQ multiplex PCR, the repertoire was profiled, and TCRdb retains in-frame clones only, with some absent. Of about 80,000 clones listed, roughly 76% were seen once; the top ten hold more than 15%. This clonotype originated in a man between 65 and 80 years old with active or convalescent COVID-19. The sequencing input was peripheral blood.

The CDR3 reads CASSQQGWNGAEAFF. The CDR3 DNA follows: TGTGCCAGCAGCCAACAGGGTTGGAATGGGGCTGAAGCTTTCTTT. This chain uses TRBV4-2 with TRBJ1-1, with D perhaps TRBD1 (5 bases). CDR1 and CDR2 (germline): LGHNA, YNFKEQ. This CDR3 spans 15 amino acids. V was shortened by 2 bases and J by 6 bases, with 16 bases between the two germline ends.